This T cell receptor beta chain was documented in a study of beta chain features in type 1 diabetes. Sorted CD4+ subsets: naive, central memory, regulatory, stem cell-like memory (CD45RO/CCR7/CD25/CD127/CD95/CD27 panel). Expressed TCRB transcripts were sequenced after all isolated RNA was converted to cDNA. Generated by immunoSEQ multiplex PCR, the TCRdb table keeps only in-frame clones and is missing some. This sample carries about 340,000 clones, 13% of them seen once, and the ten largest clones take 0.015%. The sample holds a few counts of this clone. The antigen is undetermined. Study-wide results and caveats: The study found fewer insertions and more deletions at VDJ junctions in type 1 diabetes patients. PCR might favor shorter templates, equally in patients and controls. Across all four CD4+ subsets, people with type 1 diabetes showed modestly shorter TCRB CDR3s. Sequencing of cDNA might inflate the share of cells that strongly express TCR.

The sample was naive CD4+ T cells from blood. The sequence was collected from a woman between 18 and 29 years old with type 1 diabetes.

CDR3: CASSRDLEETQYF. In DNA, the CDR3 is TGTGCCAGCAGCCGAGACTTGGAAGAGACCCAGTACTTC. The V gene is TRBV7-8, the J gene TRBJ2-5; D not certain. V was trimmed by 5 bases and J by 3 bases, leaving 10 bases between them. This CDR3 has 13 amino acids. The germline CDR1 and CDR2 sequences are SGHVS and FQNEAQ.